The TCR beta chain under discussion was sequenced for a study of early T cells in non-severe SARS-CoV-2 infection. Germline V lookup: CDR1 MNHEY, CDR2 SMNVEV (reference sequence). Trimming pared 5 bases from V and 1 base from J, leaving 15 bases between. The CDR3 has 16 residues. TCRdb called the 5' RACE reads again in MiXCR, with one record for every CDR3 protein. There are some 45,000 distinct CDR3 sequences in the sample; 4% to 5% occur only once, and roughly 6.4% lies in the top ten. This clonotype was detected ten times or more. J is TRBJ2-4 and V is TRBV27; D possibly corresponds to TRBD2 (5 bases). Material for sequencing was whole blood. The receptor was derived from an adult who was a healthcare worker with PCR-confirmed SARS-CoV-2 infection or an uninfected control (not recorded which). CDR3 sequence: CASSPVYRGAKNIQYF. The CDR3, as DNA: TGTGCCAGCAGTCCTGTCTACCGCGGGGCCAAAAACATTCAGTACTTC.